This T cell receptor beta chain comes out of a study of T cell changes during pregnancy in multiple sclerosis. Assay: immunoSEQ multiplex PCR; the TCRdb copy retains only in-frame clones and omits some. The sample carries 70,000 or so clones, 91% recorded once. The V segment lost 4 bases and the J segment 14 bases; nucleotides outside the gene matches: 9. This CDR3 has 13 residues. Germline CDR1 LGHNA, CDR2 YNFKEQ. This rearrangement joins TRBV4-2 to TRBJ2-1; 9 bases line up with TRBD2. The clonotype comes from a female donor in good health, enrolled as a control in a pregnancy study. The specimen was peripheral blood, collected in the third trimester of pregnancy. CDR3 region: CASSLSGGGAEFF. Written as DNA, the CDR3 is TGTGCCAGCAGCCTGTCTGGCGGGGGGGCGGAGTTCTTC.